These T cell receptor beta chains were read from a single sample in a study of blood T cell repertoires in COVID-19. Assay used: immunoSEQ multiplex PCR; TCRdb lists only in-frame clones, some missing. In the table there are about 360,000 clones, around 87% of which are singletons. The sample taken for sequencing was peripheral blood. Every receptor here comes from a human donor in a cohort sampled during active COVID-19. The conserved cysteine and the conserved F or W are not part of the CDR3 here. Each record gives: V gene, D gene, J gene, CDR3 protein. A D gene is named only where the DNA matches it firmly.

>TRBV15|TRBD2|TRBJ2-7
ATSRDLGYGRPYEQY
>TRBV11-2|-|TRBJ2-5
ASSLEISQRWYQETQY
>TRBV19|-|TRBJ1-6
ASSITGGNSPLH
>TRBV28|TRBD2|TRBJ2-7
ASVSGSLDEQY
>TRBV9|TRBD2|TRBJ2-3
ASSTPSGAHTQY
>TRBV25-1|TRBD2|TRBJ2-2
ASRGLAGGGTGELF
>TRBV3-1/TRBV3-2|TRBD1|TRBJ1-2
ASNSGGDYGYT
>TRBV13|TRBD1|TRBJ1-3
ASSSTGTGPLSGNTIY
>TRBV2|-|TRBJ2-3
ASSEGLGTDTQY
>TRBV12-3/TRBV12-4|-|TRBJ1-5
ASSPPNQPQH
>TRBV5-4|-|TRBJ1-1
ASSLDRGTEAF
>TRBV6-5|-|TRBJ1-2
ASSPTSDYGYT
>TRBV6-1|TRBD1|TRBJ2-1
ASSEGTGGYNEQF
>TRBV5-5|TRBD1|TRBJ1-5
ASSMTGGDNQPQH
>TRBV7-3|TRBD2|TRBJ2-6
ASSFRTSGTGANVLT
>TRBV30|-|TRBJ1-2
AWSVPRAGYGYT
>TRBV20-1|-|TRBJ1-3
SASGRADRNTIY
>TRBV7-8|TRBD2|TRBJ2-7
ASSLITSGPGEQY
>TRBV18|-|TRBJ1-3
ASSPLLEGNTIY
>TRBV11-2|TRBD2|TRBJ2-1
ASSFGSLAIGEQF
>TRBV5-1|TRBD2|TRBJ2-2
ASSTTTSANTGELF
>TRBV28|-|TRBJ1-2
ASSPRGWPGQANYGYT
>TRBV2|TRBD1|TRBJ1-2
ASTSEDRGGYT
>TRBV19|-|TRBJ2-1
ASSIGGAGNEQF
>TRBV28|-|TRBJ1-2
ASSPYSGYNYGYT
>TRBV5-1|TRBD2|TRBJ2-5
ASSLELAGPEAQY
>TRBV7-9|TRBD1|TRBJ1-3
ASGKTGTGGNTIY
>TRBV5-1|-|TRBJ1-6
ASSPGSDRNNSPLH
>TRBV30|-|TRBJ1-1
AWRPQDWNTEAF
>TRBV19|-|TRBJ2-5
ASSRGWETQY
>TRBV7-8|-|TRBJ2-4
ASSFDSSLAKNIQY
>TRBV30|-|TRBJ1-6
AWSVLPGSSYNSPLH
>TRBV6-5|-|TRBJ2-7
ASSYSYGGPGEQY
>TRBV2|TRBD1|TRBJ2-3
ASSPTGVVTDTQY
>TRBV11-3|-|TRBJ2-1
ASSLSLRGDEQF
>TRBV6-6|TRBD1|TRBJ1-6
ASRSGQGVYWSPLH
>TRBV7-2|TRBD2|TRBJ2-7
ASRSSGGSHEQY
>TRBV3-1/TRBV3-2|TRBD2|TRBJ2-1
ASSPQASGAYNEQF
>TRBV6-2/TRBV6-3|-|TRBJ1-6
ASSQQGIDSPLH
>TRBV5-5|-|TRBJ2-7
ASSFNRVAYEQY
>TRBV5-3|-|TRBJ2-7
ARSLCEGVHEQY
>TRBV6-1|TRBD2|TRBJ2-3
ASSDRTLATTDTQY